The clone carrying this TCR beta chain was seen only a few times. Between the trimmed V and J ends, which lost 0 bases and 2 bases, there was a span of 9 bases. This CDR3 comprises 14 residues. The V gene's germline CDR1 is SGHNT and CDR2 YYREEE (reference sequence). Per the original methods: Estimated nucleated cell counts came from reference gene primer amplification. The method was immunoSEQ multiplex PCR; TCRdb's version includes in-frame clones alone and lacks a portion of them. V, J and clone size are those of that table, while D and trimming were read from the DNA. The sample lists over 50,000 clones, roughly four fifths occurring once. The sample belongs to a study of blood T cell repertoires in COVID-19. Overall study context: Acute-phase and convalescent COVID-19 samples originated in the United States, Italy and Spain. Sample material is recorded as cDNA or gDNA derived from T cells, B-cell-depleted T cells, or PBMCs.

The receptor comes from a woman in her fifties or sixties with active or convalescent COVID-19. The chain recombines TRBV5-4 with TRBJ2-7, with no clear D. The sample comprised peripheral blood. The CDR3 DNA sequence: TGTGCCAGCAGCTTGGCCGGCAGGACCTACGAGCAGTACTTC. Protein: CASSLAGRTYEQYF.